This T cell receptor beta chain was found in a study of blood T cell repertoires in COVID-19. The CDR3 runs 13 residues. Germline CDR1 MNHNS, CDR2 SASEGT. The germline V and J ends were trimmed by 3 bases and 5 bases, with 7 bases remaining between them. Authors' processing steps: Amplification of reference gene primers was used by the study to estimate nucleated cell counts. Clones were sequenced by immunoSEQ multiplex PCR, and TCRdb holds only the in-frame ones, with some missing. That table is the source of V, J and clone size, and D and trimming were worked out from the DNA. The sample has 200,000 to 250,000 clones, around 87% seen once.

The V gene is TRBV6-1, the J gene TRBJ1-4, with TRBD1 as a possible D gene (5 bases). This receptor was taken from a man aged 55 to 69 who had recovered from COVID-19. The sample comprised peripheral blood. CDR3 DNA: TGTGCCAGCAGTGATAGACAGAATGAAAAACTGTTTTTT. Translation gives CASSDRQNEKLFF.